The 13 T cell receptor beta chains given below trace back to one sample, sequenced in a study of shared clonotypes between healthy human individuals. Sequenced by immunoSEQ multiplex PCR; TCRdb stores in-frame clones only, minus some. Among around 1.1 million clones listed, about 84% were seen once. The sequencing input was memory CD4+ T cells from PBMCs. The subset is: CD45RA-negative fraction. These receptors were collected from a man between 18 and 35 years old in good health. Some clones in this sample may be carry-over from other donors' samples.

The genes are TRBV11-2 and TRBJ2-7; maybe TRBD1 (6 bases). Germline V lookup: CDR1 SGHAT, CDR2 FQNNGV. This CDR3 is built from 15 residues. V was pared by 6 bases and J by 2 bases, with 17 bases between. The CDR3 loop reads CASRDPGTRAYEQYF. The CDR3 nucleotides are TGTGCCAGCAGAGACCCCGGGACAAGAGCCTACGAGCAGTACTTC.

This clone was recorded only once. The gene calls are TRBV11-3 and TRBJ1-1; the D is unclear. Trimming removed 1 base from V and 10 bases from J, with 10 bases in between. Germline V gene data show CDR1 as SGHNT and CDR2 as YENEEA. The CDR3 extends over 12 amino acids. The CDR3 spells CASSLGAGAAFF. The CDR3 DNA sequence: TGTGCCAGCAGCTTAGGGGCGGGAGCAGCTTTCTTT.

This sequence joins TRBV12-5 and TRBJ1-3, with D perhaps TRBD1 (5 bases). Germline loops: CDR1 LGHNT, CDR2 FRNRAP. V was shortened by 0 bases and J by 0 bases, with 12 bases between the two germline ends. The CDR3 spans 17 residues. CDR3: CASGLVGWGSSGNTIYF. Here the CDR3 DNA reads TGTGCTAGTGGTTTGGTCGGTTGGGGCAGCTCTGGAAACACCATATATTTT.

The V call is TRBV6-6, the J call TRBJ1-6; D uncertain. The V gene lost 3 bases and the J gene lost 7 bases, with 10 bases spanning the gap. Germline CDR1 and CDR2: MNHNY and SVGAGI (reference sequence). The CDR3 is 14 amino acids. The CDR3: CASSYSGLNSPLHF. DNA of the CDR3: TGTGCCAGCAGTTATAGCGGCCTCAATTCACCCCTCCACTTT.

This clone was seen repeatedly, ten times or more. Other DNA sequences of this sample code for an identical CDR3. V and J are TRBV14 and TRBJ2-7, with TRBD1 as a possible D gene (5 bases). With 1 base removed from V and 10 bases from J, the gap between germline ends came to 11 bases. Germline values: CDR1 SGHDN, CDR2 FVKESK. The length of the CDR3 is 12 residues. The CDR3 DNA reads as TGTGCCAGCAGCCAAGGGGAAGGGGCCCAGTACTTC. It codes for CASSQGEGAQYF.

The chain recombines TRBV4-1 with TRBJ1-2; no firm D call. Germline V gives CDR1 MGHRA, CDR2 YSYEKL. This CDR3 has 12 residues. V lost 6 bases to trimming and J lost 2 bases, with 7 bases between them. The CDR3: CASRKGNYGYTF. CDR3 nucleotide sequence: TGCGCCAGCAGAAAAGGGAACTATGGCTACACCTTC.

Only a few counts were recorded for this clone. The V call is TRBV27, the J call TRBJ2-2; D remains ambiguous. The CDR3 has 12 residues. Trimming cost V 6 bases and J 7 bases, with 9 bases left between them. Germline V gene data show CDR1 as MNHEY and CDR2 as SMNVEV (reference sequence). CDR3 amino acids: CASSRIIGELFF. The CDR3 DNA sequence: TGTGCCAGCAGCAGAATCATCGGGGAGCTGTTTTTT.

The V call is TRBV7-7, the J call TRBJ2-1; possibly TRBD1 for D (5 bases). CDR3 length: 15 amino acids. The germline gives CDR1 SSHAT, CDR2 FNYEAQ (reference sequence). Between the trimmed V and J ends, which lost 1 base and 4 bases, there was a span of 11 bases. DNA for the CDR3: TGTGCCAGCAGCTTAGGCCTAGGGGTATACAATGAGCAGTTCTTC. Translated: CASSLGLGVYNEQFF.

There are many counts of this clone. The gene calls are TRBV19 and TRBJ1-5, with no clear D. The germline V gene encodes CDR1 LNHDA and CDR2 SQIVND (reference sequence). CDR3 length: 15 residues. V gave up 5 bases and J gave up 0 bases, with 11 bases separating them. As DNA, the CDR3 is TGTGCCAGTAGTCTAAGACGGAATAGCAATCAGCCCCAGCATTTT. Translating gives CASSLRRNSNQPQHF.

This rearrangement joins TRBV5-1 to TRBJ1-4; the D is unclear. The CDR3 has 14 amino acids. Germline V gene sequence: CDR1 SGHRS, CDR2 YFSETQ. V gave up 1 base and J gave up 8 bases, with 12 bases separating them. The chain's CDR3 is CASSLTSAGEKLFF. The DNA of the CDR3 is TGCGCCAGCAGCTTGACGTCCGCGGGGGAAAAACTGTTTTTT.

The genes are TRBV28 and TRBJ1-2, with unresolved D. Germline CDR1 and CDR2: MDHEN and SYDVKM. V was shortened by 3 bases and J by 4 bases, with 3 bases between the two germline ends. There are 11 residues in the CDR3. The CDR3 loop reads CASSFLYGYTF. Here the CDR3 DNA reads TGTGCCAGCAGTTTTCTCTATGGCTACACCTTC.

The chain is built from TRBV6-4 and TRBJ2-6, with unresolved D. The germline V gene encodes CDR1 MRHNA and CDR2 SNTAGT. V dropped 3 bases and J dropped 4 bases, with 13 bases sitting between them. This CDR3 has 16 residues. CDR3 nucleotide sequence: TGTGCCAGCAGTGAAGACAACTATCTGGGGGCCAACGTCCTGACTTTC. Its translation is CASSEDNYLGANVLTF.

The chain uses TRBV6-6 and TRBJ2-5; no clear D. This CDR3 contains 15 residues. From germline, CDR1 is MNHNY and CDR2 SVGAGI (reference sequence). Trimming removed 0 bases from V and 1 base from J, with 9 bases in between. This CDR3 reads CASSYSYLGQETQYF. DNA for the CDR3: TGTGCCAGCAGTTACTCGTATTTAGGCCAAGAGACCCAGTACTTC.